The 29 T cell receptor beta chains in this list originate from one sample, sequenced in a study of shared clonotypes between healthy human individuals. Measured with immunoSEQ multiplex PCR; TCRdb has only the in-frame clones, and not every one. The profile shows almost 750,000 clones, 72% of them singletons. Specimen: memory CD4+ T cells sorted from blood. Subset in this sample: CD45RA-negative fraction. The receptors derive from a woman aged 30 to 39 in good health.

This clone was picked up one time. The chain joins TRBV4-2 to TRBJ2-1; perhaps TRBD2 as D (6 bases). The CDR3 totals 17 residues. Trimming took 1 base from V and 5 from J, leaving 18 bases between them. CDR1 is LGHNA, CDR2 YNFKEQ, per germline. CDR3 nucleotides: TGTGCCAGCAGCCAAGGGGGGACCGGGACTCGAGACAATGAGCAGTTCTTC. It codes for CASSQGGTGTRDNEQFF.

The chain uses TRBV27 and TRBJ1-2, with TRBD1 matching 7 bases. Germline V gives CDR1 MNHEY, CDR2 SMNVEV (reference sequence). V shed 6 bases and J 4 bases; nucleotides not matched to a gene: 8. The CDR3 spans 14 residues. CDR3 sequence: CASRKTGTGYGYTF. The CDR3 nucleotides are TGTGCCAGCAGGAAGACAGGGACCGGCTATGGCTACACCTTC.

The chain has TRBV6-6 and TRBJ1-2, with 7 bases matching TRBD1. Trimming cost V 2 bases and J 4 bases; bases outside gene matches: 10. The germline CDR1 and CDR2 sequences are MNHNY and SVGAGI (reference sequence). The CDR3 runs 16 residues. CDR3 residues: CASSYDGTARAYGYTF. The DNA of the CDR3 is TGTGCCAGCAGTTACGACGGGACAGCTAGAGCCTATGGCTACACCTTC.

The V and J genes are TRBV27 and TRBJ2-3; 7 nucleotides line up with TRBD2. The ends lost 2 bases at V and 2 bases at J; junction bases unmatched: 4. There are 15 residues in the CDR3. CDR1 and CDR2 from the germline V gene are MNHEY and SMNVEV (reference sequence). This CDR3 reads CASSLISGFTDTQYF. The CDR3 nucleotides read TGTGCCAGCAGTTTAATTAGCGGGTTCACAGATACGCAGTATTTT.

The genes are TRBV5-5 and TRBJ2-7, with 9 bases lining up with TRBD1. Trimming cost V 4 bases and J 2 bases; bases outside gene matches: 16. This CDR3 has 18 amino acids. Germline V CDR1 and CDR2: SGHKS, YYEKEE (reference sequence). CDR3 coding DNA: TGTGCCAGCAGCGTGTCCCCCGAGGGGACAGGGAATACCTACGAGCAGTACTTC. Protein: CASSVSPEGTGNTYEQYF.

This clone occurred a few times. V and J are TRBV29-1 and TRBJ2-7; D may be TRBD2 (6 bases). V lost 3 bases to trimming and J lost 3 bases, with 12 bases between them. Germline CDR1 is SQVTM and CDR2 is ANQGSEA. This CDR3 spans 13 amino acids. The CDR3 coding sequence is TGCAGCGTTGAGGGGCCGGGACTCTACGAGCAGTACTTC. Its protein is CSVEGPGLYEQYF.

CDR3 nucleotide sequence: TGTGCCAGCAGCCGCATAACCTCCCGGGACCCTAGGAGGCAGCCCCAGCATTTT. Protein: CASSRITSRDPRRQPQHF. The V and J genes are TRBV9 and TRBJ1-5; weak D call: TRBD1 (5 bases). Germline assignment: CDR1 SGDLS and CDR2 YYNGEE. Trimming left V 4 bases short and J 7 bases short, with 27 bases between. CDR3 length: 18 residues. Full variable domain (outside the CDR3, taken from reference TRBV9 and TRBJ1-5): DSGVTQTPKHLITATGQRVTLRCSPRSGDLSVYWYQQSLDQGLQFLIQYYNGEERAKGNILERFSAQQFPDLHSELNLSSLELGDSALYFCASSRITSRDPRRQPQHFGDGTRLSIL.

The rearrangement uses TRBV27 and TRBJ1-1, with D hard to call. CDR1 and CDR2 from the germline V gene are MNHEY and SMNVEV (reference sequence). Trimming took 4 bases from V and 5 from J, leaving 14 bases between them. CDR3 length: 14 amino acids. The DNA of the CDR3 is TGTGCCAGCAGTTCCCGGCGCCCGGGGACTGAAGCTTTCTTT. It codes for CASSSRRPGTEAFF.

This chain uses TRBV4-1 with TRBJ2-3, with 9 bases fitting TRBD1. V lost 4 bases and J lost 0; bases outside the gene matches: 2. The germline V gene encodes CDR1 MGHRA and CDR2 YSYEKL. This CDR3 has 15 amino acids. The CDR3 DNA reads as TGCGCCAGCAGCCCTGGACAGGGGAGCACAGATACGCAGTATTTT. This encodes CASSPGQGSTDTQYF.

This chain connects TRBV7-2 to TRBJ2-3; the D gene could be TRBD1 or TRBD2 (6 bases each). Trimming left V 2 bases short and J 4 bases short, with 16 bases between. CDR1 SGHTA and CDR2 FQGNSA come from the germline V gene. There are 16 residues in the CDR3. The DNA for the CDR3 is TGTGCCAGCAGCTTAATTCCGGGGGCGGTCTCAGATACGCAGTATTTT. Translation gives CASSLIPGAVSDTQYF.

A few counts support this clone. The chain couples TRBV5-6 to TRBJ1-1; D is undetermined. CDR1 is SGHDT and CDR2 is YYEEEE in the germline V gene. V gave up 2 bases and J gave up 1 base, with 9 bases separating them. CDR3 length equals 14 residues. The CDR3 DNA sequence: TGTGCCAGCAGCTTCCGTAGACAGAACACTGAAGCTTTCTTT. Protein: CASSFRRQNTEAFF.

The chain combines TRBV18 with TRBJ1-4; D may be TRBD1 (5 bases). Trimming stripped 4 bases from V and 12 bases from J, with 12 bases between. Germline V lookup: CDR1 KGHSH, CDR2 LQKENI. The CDR3 runs 12 residues. For the CDR3, the DNA is TGTGCCAGCTCACTCCTAGGAGGGGAACTGTTTTTT. It is translated as CASSLLGGELFF. The variable domain in full, with the rest retrieved from reference TRBV18 and TRBJ1-4, is NAGVMQNPRHLVRRRGQEARLRCSPMKGHSHVYWYRQLPEEGLKFMVYLQKENIIDESGMPKERFSAEFPKEGPSILRIQQVVRGDSAAYFCASSLLGGELFFGSGTQLSVL.

This rearrangement joins TRBV2 to TRBJ1-2; D uncertain. This CDR3 comprises 16 residues. The V and J ends lost 4 bases and 0 bases respectively, with 15 bases between them. CDR1 and CDR2 (germline): SNHLY, FYNNEI. CDR3 in amino acids: CASSGKGTLTNYGYTF. For the CDR3, the DNA is TGTGCCAGCAGTGGGAAGGGAACTTTAACTAACTATGGCTACACCTTC.

CDR3 in amino acids: CASREDTGDTQYF. The CDR3 DNA reads TGCGCCAGCAGGGAAGACACGGGTGATACGCAGTATTTT. The V and J genes are TRBV5-1 and TRBJ2-3, with no clear D. The CDR3 has 13 residues. The V end was cut by 5 bases, the J end by 6 bases, with 13 bases between. Germline CDR1 is SGHRS and CDR2 is YFSETQ.

This chain connects TRBV11-1 to TRBJ2-5; 11 nucleotides line up with TRBD2. The CDR3 is made up of 16 amino acids. Trimming took 2 bases from V and 3 from J; bases not matched to a gene: 5. Germline CDR1 SGHAT, CDR2 FQDESV (reference sequence). The CDR3 nucleotides are TGTGCCAGCAGCTTAACAATAGCGGGAGGGGAAGAGACCCAGTACTTC. It specifies CASSLTIAGGEETQYF.

In its sample, this clone was seen a few times. The J gene is TRBJ2-1, the V gene TRBV11-3; D may be TRBD2 (7 bases). The CDR3 has 18 residues. CDR1 SGHNT and CDR2 YENEEA come from the germline V gene. The V end lost 0 bases, the J end lost 2 bases, and 17 bases lay between the germline ends. The CDR3 here is CASSLEPSGGRTYNEQFF. The CDR3 nucleotides read TGTGCCAGCAGCTTAGAGCCCTCGGGGGGCAGGACCTACAATGAGCAGTTCTTC. The complete variable domain, with remaining parts taken from reference TRBV11-3 and TRBJ2-1, reads EAGVVQSPRYKIIEKKQPVAFWCNPISGHNTLYWYLQNLGQGPELLIRYENEEAVDDSQLPKDRFSAERLKGVDSTLKIQPAELGDSAVYLCASSLEPSGGRTYNEQFFGPGTRLTVL.

This sequence joins TRBV6-5 and TRBJ2-3, with a weak D call TRBD2 (5 bases). The CDR3 is made up of 14 amino acids. Germline loops: CDR1 MNHEY, CDR2 SVGAGI. V was pared by 2 bases and J by 7 bases, with 13 bases between. The CDR3 is CASSYEGSGYTQYF. The DNA of the CDR3 is TGTGCCAGCAGTTACGAGGGATCGGGATATACGCAGTATTTT.

This chain connects TRBV5-1 to TRBJ2-3; D call uncertain. CDR1 is SGHRS and CDR2 is YFSETQ in the germline V gene. The V and J ends lost 2 bases and 2 bases respectively, with 15 bases between them. The CDR3 contains 16 residues. The CDR3: CASSLETRRNTDTQYF. In DNA form, the CDR3 reads TGCGCCAGCAGCTTAGAGACAAGACGTAACACAGATACGCAGTATTTT.

This chain links TRBV28 with TRBJ2-7; 9 nucleotides agree with TRBD1. The V gene's germline CDR1 is MDHEN and CDR2 SYDVKM. The V and J ends lost 3 bases and 2 bases, in that order; junction bases with no gene match: 5. The CDR3 contains 15 residues. The CDR3 reads CASSFLDRGPYEQYF. Here the CDR3 DNA reads TGTGCCAGCAGTTTCTTGGACAGGGGACCCTACGAGCAGTACTTC.

This chain uses TRBV7-9 with TRBJ2-1; TRBD2 aligns across 8 bases. Germline CDR1 SEHNR, CDR2 FQNEAQ (reference sequence). With 5 bases clipped from V and 0 bases from J, the junction kept 3 bases outside the gene matches. The length of the CDR3 is 15 residues. CDR3 loop: CASSNSGSSYNEQFF. In DNA form, the CDR3 reads TGTGCCAGCAGCAACAGCGGGAGCTCCTACAATGAGCAGTTCTTC. Using reference TRBV7-9 and TRBJ2-1 for the parts outside the CDR3, the full variable domain is DTGVSQNPRHKITKRGQNVTFRCDPISEHNRLYWYRQTLGQGPEFLTYFQNEAQLEKSRLLSDRFSAERPKGSFSTLEIQRTEQGDSAMYLCASSNSGSSYNEQFFGPGTRLTVL.

In this sample, this clone turned up once. The V gene is TRBV29-1, the J gene TRBJ2-7; D gene unclear. From germline, CDR1 is SQVTM and CDR2 ANQGSEA. V was clipped by 0 bases and J by 3 bases, with 6 bases between them. This CDR3 is 12 amino acids long. CDR3: CSVEDRVYEQYF. CDR3 nucleotide sequence: TGCAGCGTTGAAGATAGGGTCTACGAGCAGTACTTC.

The V gene is TRBV2, the J gene TRBJ2-1, with TRBD2 matching 9 bases. With V trimmed by 5 bases and J by 8 bases, 10 bases remained unmatched. This CDR3 is 15 amino acids long. CDR1 and CDR2 from the germline V gene are SNHLY and FYNNEI. The CDR3 reads CASSLAGNRGDEQFF. The CDR3 DNA sequence: TGTGCCAGCAGTCTAGCGGGAAATAGGGGCGATGAGCAGTTCTTC.

This clone turned up a few times. The CDR3 nucleotides read TGTGCCTGGAGTCCGGGGGGCATCGCTCAGCCCCAGCATTTT. Its translation is CAWSPGGIAQPQHF. This chain links TRBV30 with TRBJ1-5; D perhaps matches TRBD1 (6 bases). Trimming removed 2 bases at V and 6 bases at J, with 14 bases between. CDR1 is GTSNPN and CDR2 is SVGIG in the germline V gene (reference sequence). The CDR3 length is 14 residues.

The chain is built from TRBV28 and TRBJ2-7, with 7 bases identical to TRBD1. Germline CDR1 MDHEN, CDR2 SYDVKM. V dropped 6 bases and J dropped 5; count of bases not matched to a gene: 10. The CDR3 covers 14 residues. CDR3 region: CASRRDRVRNEQYF. The CDR3 DNA sequence: TGTGCCAGCAGACGAGACAGGGTTAGAAACGAGCAGTACTTC.

V gene TRBV27 combines with J gene TRBJ2-7, with TRBD1 matching 7 bases. CDR3 size: 13 residues. The germline V gene has CDR1 MNHEY and CDR2 SMNVEV (reference sequence). Germline trimming cut 7 bases from V and 5 bases from J; bases unmatched to any gene: 8. CDR3 residues: CASKRGQRNEQYF. Here the CDR3 DNA reads TGTGCCAGCAAGAGGGGGCAACGCAACGAGCAGTACTTC.

The chain couples TRBV10-3 to TRBJ2-7; D unresolved. The V gene lost 10 bases and the J gene lost 2 bases, with 15 bases spanning the gap. This CDR3 has 13 amino acids. CDR1 ENHRY and CDR2 SYGVKD come from the germline V gene. DNA for the CDR3: TGTGCCACCCTTGACCGACTGACCTACGAGCAGTACTTC. Translated: CATLDRLTYEQYF.

The chain combines TRBV7-2 with TRBJ2-7; 12 bases fit TRBD2. The germline gives CDR1 SGHTA, CDR2 FQGNSA. V lost 5 bases, J lost 3 bases, and 8 bases stayed unmatched. This CDR3 has 16 amino acids. DNA for the CDR3: TGTGCCAGCAGCGCGACTAGCGGGAGCACCAGCTACGAGCAGTACTTC. Translated, it gives CASSATSGSTSYEQYF.

This sequence joins TRBV6-4 and TRBJ1-6, with 7 positions matching TRBD1. Trimming cost V 5 bases and J 6 bases; bases outside gene matches: 7. The CDR3 runs 15 residues. Germline V lookup: CDR1 MRHNA, CDR2 SNTAGT. The CDR3 DNA follows: TGTGCCAGCAGTCTCGTACAGGGGCCTAATTCACCCCTCCACTTT. Translating it yields CASSLVQGPNSPLHF.

This clone appeared a few times. In the same sample, other DNA sequences code for this CDR3. V is TRBV10-3 and J is TRBJ1-2; maybe TRBD1 (6 bases). Germline CDR1 ENHRY, CDR2 SYGVKD. V gave up 6 bases and J gave up 1 base, with 12 bases separating them. There are 14 residues in the CDR3. Written as DNA, the CDR3 is TGTGCCATCAGGAGGGACACGTATAACTATGGCTACACCTTC. It encodes CAIRRDTYNYGYTF.